The 28 T cell receptor beta chains below come from one sample, sequenced in a study of OX40 agonist ivuxolimab in advanced cancers. Using immunoSEQ multiplex PCR, the repertoire was profiled, and TCRdb retains in-frame clones only, with some absent. The repertoire includes roughly 89,000 clones, around 84% of them detected once, and approximately 2% sits in the top ten. Sequences were derived from CD4+ or CD8+ T cells sorted from blood, sampled in a trial of the OX40 agonist ivuxolimab. The receptors originated from an adult with an advanced solid tumor such as melanoma, head and neck, liver or kidney cancer.

The chain carries TRBV11-2 and TRBJ2-5; TRBD2 is a possible D gene (5 bases). Trimming stripped 4 bases from V and 1 base from J, with 13 bases between. The CDR3 sequence is 15 residues long. Per the germline V gene, CDR1 is SGHAT and CDR2 is FQNNGV. The CDR3: CASSYLSRGQETQYF. The CDR3 DNA reads TGTGCCAGCAGCTATCTGTCCCGGGGCCAAGAGACCCAGTACTTC.

The V gene is TRBV9, the J gene TRBJ1-5, with 7 positions matching TRBD1. This CDR3 is built from 12 residues. Trimming at V came to 9 bases and at J to 3 bases, leaving 3 bases not matched to a gene. Germline V gene data show CDR1 as SGDLS and CDR2 as YYNGEE. The DNA for the CDR3 is TGTGCCACAGGGACAGCCAATCAGCCCCAGCATTTT. Amino acid sequence: CATGTANQPQHF.

The chain employs TRBV28 and TRBJ1-5; 9 bases align to TRBD1. Per germline, CDR1 MDHEN and CDR2 SYDVKM. The CDR3 contains 18 residues. The V and J ends lost 6 bases and 0 bases, in that order; junction bases with no gene match: 12. The CDR3 loop reads CASSPPGTGMYSNQPQHF. The CDR3 DNA follows: TGTGCCAGCAGCCCCCCGGGGACAGGGATGTATAGCAATCAGCCCCAGCATTTT.

This CDR3 is CASSYTYRTREETQYF. CDR3 coding DNA: TGTGCCAGCAGTTACACTTACAGGACTCGGGAAGAGACCCAGTACTTC. The V and J genes are TRBV28 and TRBJ2-5; possibly TRBD1 or TRBD2 for D (5 bases each). The CDR3 runs to 16 residues. The V end was cut by 4 bases, the J end by 3 bases, with 18 bases between. Germline lookup yields CDR1 MDHEN and CDR2 SYDVKM.

The chain couples TRBV19 to TRBJ2-1, with TRBD1 identical over 9 bases. V shed 5 bases, J shed 5 bases, and the junction held 7 bases outside the gene matches. The CDR3 length is 15 residues. Germline V CDR1 and CDR2: LNHDA, SQIVND (reference sequence). The CDR3 protein is CASSVGTGPHNEQFF. CDR3 nucleotide sequence: TGTGCCAGTAGTGTCGGGACAGGGCCCCACAATGAGCAGTTCTTC.

The chain is built from TRBV19 and TRBJ1-5; D uncertain. Germline CDR1 reads LNHDA; CDR2 reads SQIVND (reference sequence). CDR3 length: 14 residues. The V gene lost 5 bases and the J gene lost 6 bases, with 14 bases spanning the gap. The CDR3 DNA reads as TGTGCCAGTAGTCTCCCGGTGAAGGGTCAGCCCCAGCATTTT. Its protein product is CASSLPVKGQPQHF.

The rearrangement links TRBV29-1 to TRBJ2-5; maybe TRBD1 (7 bases). There are 15 residues in the CDR3. V lost 6 bases and J 2 bases, leaving 19 bases between the germline ends. The germline gives CDR1 SQVTM, CDR2 ANQGSEA. The CDR3 protein is CSVRRGTAQQETQYF. The CDR3 DNA reads as TGCAGCGTCCGGAGGGGGACAGCGCAACAAGAGACCCAGTACTTC.

The chain combines TRBV28 with TRBJ1-4; D not certain. Germline V CDR1 and CDR2: MDHEN, SYDVKM. V lost 6 bases and J lost 5, with 10 bases in between. This CDR3 spans 13 amino acids. The CDR3: CASRGRINEKLFF. The CDR3 bases are TGTGCCAGCAGGGGCAGAATAAATGAAAAACTGTTTTTT.

This clone was observed a single time. The V and J genes are TRBV19 and TRBJ1-4; 7 nucleotides match TRBD1. Trimming cost V 5 bases and J 2 bases; bases outside gene matches: 20. The CDR3 is made up of 20 amino acids. CDR1 is LNHDA and CDR2 is SQIVND in the germline V gene (reference sequence). CDR3 coding DNA: TGTGCCAGTAGTGTGGCCCCGGGACAGCACTTTAAGTCGACTAATGAAAAACTGTTTTTT. This translates into CASSVAPGQHFKSTNEKLFF.

This chain links TRBV11-2 with TRBJ2-5, with TRBD2 matching over 15 bases. Germline CDR1 and CDR2: SGHAT and FQNNGV. There are 18 residues in the CDR3. V dropped 1 base and J dropped 5; count of bases not matched to a gene: 8. The DNA for the CDR3 is TGTGCCAGCAGCTTAGTCGGACTAGCGGGGGGGCCTCGGGAGACCCAGTACTTC. This codes for CASSLVGLAGGPRETQYF.

The chain has TRBV6-1 and TRBJ2-3; the D gene could be TRBD1 or TRBD2 (5 bases each). This CDR3 is 12 amino acids long. Trimming pared 6 bases from V and 2 bases from J, leaving 6 bases between. Germline V gene lookup returns CDR1 MNHNS and CDR2 SASEGT. The CDR3 sequence: CASRGVTDTQYF. Here the CDR3 DNA reads TGTGCCAGCAGGGGGGTCACAGATACGCAGTATTTT.

The V and J genes are TRBV2 and TRBJ1-1; D call uncertain. Germline lookup yields CDR1 SNHLY and CDR2 FYNNEI. The CDR3 loop spans 15 amino acids. The V and J ends lost 2 bases and 2 bases respectively, with 12 bases between them. CDR3 in amino acids: CASSEMSILNTEAFF. For the CDR3, the DNA is TGTGCCAGCAGTGAAATGAGCATTCTCAACACTGAAGCTTTCTTT.

This chain joins TRBV5-1 and TRBJ2-5; 10 positions agree with TRBD2. J lost 5 bases, V lost 4 bases, and 8 bases had no gene match. Germline V gives CDR1 SGHRS, CDR2 YFSETQ. The length of the CDR3 is 15 residues. CDR3 in DNA: TGCGCCAGCAGCCGAGGGGTAGCGGGAGGCGAGACCCAGTACTTC. Its translation: CASSRGVAGGETQYF.

The rearrangement joins TRBV6-5 to TRBJ2-5; D is unresolved. With 5 bases removed from V and 5 bases from J, the gap between germline ends came to 12 bases. Germline V gene sequence: CDR1 MNHEY, CDR2 SVGAGI. This CDR3 spans 13 amino acids. CDR3 nucleotides: TGTGCCAGCAGTCCGACCATTGACGAGACCCAGTACTTC. It codes for CASSPTIDETQYF.

In nucleotides, the CDR3 is TGCGCCAGCAGCTTGGAAGGCCACACTTCGGATACGCAGTATTTT. This translates into CASSLEGHTSDTQYF. V gene TRBV5-1 combines with J gene TRBJ2-3; D ambiguous. Trimming left V 0 bases short and J 6 bases short, with 14 bases between. CDR1 and CDR2 (germline): SGHRS, YFSETQ. The CDR3 loop spans 15 amino acids.

The rearrangement joins TRBV28 to TRBJ2-5; the D gene is possibly TRBD2 (6 bases). V was clipped by 8 bases and J by 2 bases, with 18 bases between them. Per the germline V gene, CDR1 is MDHEN and CDR2 is SYDVKM. CDR3 size: 15 residues. The CDR3, as DNA: TGTGCCAGCGTCAACGGGGGTGGCCCACAAGAGACCCAGTACTTC. It specifies CASVNGGGPQETQYF.

As DNA, the CDR3 is TGCGCCAGCAGCTTGGGTAGCCAGGGGATAGATACGCAGTATTTT. Amino acids: CASSLGSQGIDTQYF. The chain carries TRBV5-1 and TRBJ2-3; D might be TRBD1 (6 bases). Per germline, CDR1 SGHRS and CDR2 YFSETQ. V lost 0 bases to trimming and J lost 5 bases, with 13 bases between them. CDR3 length: 15 residues.

The CDR3 nucleotides are TGTGCTAGTGGTTTGACCCACGGAGATACGCAGTATTTT. It is translated as CASGLTHGDTQYF. V usage is TRBV12-5 and J usage is TRBJ2-3; D is undetermined. The germline V gene encodes CDR1 LGHNT and CDR2 FRNRAP. The CDR3 extends over 13 amino acids. V dropped 2 bases and J dropped 5 bases, with 8 bases sitting between them.

The gene calls are TRBV28 and TRBJ1-5; D might be TRBD1 (6 bases). V was pared by 8 bases and J by 0 bases, with 8 bases between. This CDR3 has 13 residues. From germline, CDR1 is MDHEN and CDR2 SYDVKM. This CDR3 reads CASWTDSNQPQHF. CDR3 bases: TGTGCCAGCTGGACAGATAGCAATCAGCCCCAGCATTTT.

The chain is built from TRBV7-9 and TRBJ2-2, with 9 bases lining up with TRBD1. CDR1 SEHNR and CDR2 FQNEAQ come from the germline V gene (reference sequence). CDR3 length equals 14 residues. J was trimmed by 2 bases and V by 8 bases; bases with no gene match: 3. CDR3 protein: CASLTGGNTGELFF. The CDR3 nucleotides read TGTGCCAGCCTTACAGGGGGCAACACCGGGGAGCTGTTTTTT.

This clone occurred once. The chain carries TRBV19 and TRBJ2-7, with 10 bases that match TRBD1. Germline lookup yields CDR1 LNHDA and CDR2 SQIVND (reference sequence). This CDR3 region has 15 residues. The V segment lost 4 bases and the J segment 6 bases; nucleotides outside the gene matches: 9. CDR3 bases: TGTGCCAGTAGTACCGAACCGGGACAGGGGCGCGAGCAGTACTTC. The encoded protein is CASSTEPGQGREQYF. The variable domain in full, with the rest retrieved from reference TRBV19 and TRBJ2-7, is DGGITQSPKYLFRKEGQNVTLSCEQNLNHDAMYWYRQDPGQGLRLIYYSQIVNDFQKGDIAEGYSVSREKKESFPLTVTSAQKNPTAFYLCASSTEPGQGREQYFGPGTRLTVT.

The rearrangement uses TRBV4-1 and TRBJ2-2, with a tentative D call TRBD2 (6 bases). Germline V gives CDR1 MGHRA, CDR2 YSYEKL. The length of the CDR3 is 17 residues. V dropped 0 bases and J dropped 0 bases, with 11 bases sitting between them. The CDR3 sequence is CASSQEGGVSNTGELFF. CDR3 nucleotides: TGCGCCAGCAGCCAAGAAGGCGGGGTCTCGAACACCGGGGAGCTGTTTTTT.

The chain has TRBV7-9 and TRBJ1-5; D not resolved. The V end lost 1 base, the J end lost 0 bases, and 7 bases lay between the germline ends. The CDR3 contains 15 residues. CDR1 and CDR2 from the germline V gene are SEHNR and FQNEAQ (reference sequence). This chain's CDR3 is CASSLGGFSNQPQHF. The CDR3 coding sequence is TGTGCCAGCAGCTTAGGAGGATTTAGCAATCAGCCCCAGCATTTT.

This clone was counted a few times. The J gene is TRBJ1-2, the V gene TRBV7-9; no clear D. The CDR3 length is 12 residues. Trimming removed 1 base at V and 7 bases at J, with 7 bases between. Germline-derived CDR1 and CDR2 are SEHNR and FQNEAQ (reference sequence). The CDR3 reads CASSLVVGGYTF. For the CDR3, the DNA is TGTGCCAGCAGCTTAGTCGTAGGTGGCTACACCTTC.

The chain's CDR3 is CASSLREHYGYTF. In DNA form, the CDR3 reads TGTGCCAGCAGCTTACGGGAGCACTATGGCTACACCTTC. The V call is TRBV5-5, the J call TRBJ1-2; no firm D call. This CDR3 comprises 13 residues. Between the trimmed V and J ends, which lost 2 bases and 3 bases, there was a span of 8 bases. CDR1 SGHKS and CDR2 YYEKEE come from the germline V gene (reference sequence).

The chain combines TRBV5-1 with TRBJ2-2; 9 nucleotides align to TRBD2. This CDR3 spans 17 amino acids. Trimming took 4 bases from V and 5 from J; bases not matched to a gene: 12. In germline, CDR1 is SGHRS, CDR2 YFSETQ. The CDR3 sequence: CASSPSRGLAFTGELFF. CDR3 nucleotides: TGCGCCAGCAGCCCCTCGCGAGGACTAGCGTTTACCGGGGAGCTGTTTTTT.

The chain couples TRBV6-5 to TRBJ2-4; D might be TRBD1 (5 bases). The CDR3 length is 13 residues. V shed 0 bases and J shed 7 bases, with 7 bases lying between them. Germline V gene lookup returns CDR1 MNHEY and CDR2 SVGAGI. CDR3 bases: TGTGCCAGCAGTTACTCGAACAGGAACATTCAGTACTTC. It is translated as CASSYSNRNIQYF.

The chain employs TRBV6-1 and TRBJ2-2; possibly TRBD2 for D (7 bases). The CDR3 extends over 17 amino acids. Deletions cut 2 bases from V and 1 base from J, with 14 bases between. Germline V gene sequence: CDR1 MNHNS, CDR2 SASEGT. CDR3 loop: CASSEMPGGLNTGELFF. DNA for the CDR3: TGTGCCAGCAGTGAAATGCCCGGGGGGCTGAACACCGGGGAGCTGTTTTTT.